Below, 18 T cell receptor beta chains from the same sample are listed, as sequenced in a study of OX40 agonist ivuxolimab in advanced cancers. Clones were sequenced by immunoSEQ multiplex PCR, and TCRdb holds only the in-frame ones, with some missing. Of fewer than 45,000 clones in the sample, roughly 82% are singletons; the top ten hold 2% to 2.5%. Source: CD4+ or CD8+ T cells sorted from blood, taken in a trial of the OX40 agonist ivuxolimab. Receptors originate from an adult with an advanced solid tumor such as melanoma, head and neck, liver or kidney cancer.

The chain carries TRBV6-6 and TRBJ1-5, with TRBD1 as a possible D gene (6 bases). The germline V gene has CDR1 MNHNY and CDR2 SVGAGI (reference sequence). V was shortened by 4 bases and J by 4 bases, with 14 bases between the two germline ends. The CDR3 loop spans 15 amino acids. The CDR3 DNA is TGTGCCAGCAGTTCCTTGGACAGACCGAATCAGCCCCAGCATTTT. It encodes CASSSLDRPNQPQHF.

J is TRBJ1-5 and V is TRBV5-4, with a weak D call TRBD1 (5 bases). The ends were cut back, 5 bases at V and 5 bases at J, with 14 bases in the middle. The CDR3 extends over 14 amino acids. Germline values: CDR1 SGHNT, CDR2 YYREEE (reference sequence). The CDR3 DNA reads as TGTGCCAGCAGTTACCGGGACTCGGATCAGCCCCAGCATTTT. Encoded protein: CASSYRDSDQPQHF. Full variable domain (remainder filled in from reference TRBV5-4 and TRBJ1-5): ETGVTQSPTHLIKTRGQQVTLRCSSQSGHNTVSWYQQALGQGPQFIFQYYREEENGRGNFPPRFSGLQFPNYSSELNVNALELDDSALYLCASSYRDSDQPQHFGDGTRLSIL.

The chain employs TRBV5-5 and TRBJ1-4; D unclear. V lost 3 bases to trimming and J lost 0 bases, with 21 bases between them. The CDR3 spans 19 residues. CDR1 and CDR2 from the germline V gene are SGHKS and YYEKEE (reference sequence). The CDR3 here is CASSSHTLSTMATNEKLFF. CDR3 in DNA: TGTGCCAGCAGCTCCCATACCCTTTCTACAATGGCAACTAATGAAAAACTGTTTTTT.

This chain links TRBV19 with TRBJ2-1, with a possible D match to TRBD2 (5 bases). The V gene's germline CDR1 is LNHDA and CDR2 SQIVND (reference sequence). Deletions cut 0 bases from V and 9 bases from J, with 15 bases between. This CDR3 region has 15 residues. The CDR3 region is CASSIEVGVGPEQFF. The CDR3 region has the DNA TGTGCCAGTAGTATAGAGGTCGGGGTGGGTCCTGAGCAGTTCTTC.

The rearrangement joins TRBV14 to TRBJ2-2, with TRBD1 matching over 8 bases. J was trimmed by 6 bases and V by 0 bases; bases with no gene match: 15. This CDR3 contains 19 residues. CDR1 and CDR2 from the germline V gene are SGHDN and FVKESK. As DNA, the CDR3 is TGTGCCAGCAGCCAAGAAACCCTTCTGACAGGGGAAAAAGCCGGGGAGCTGTTTTTT. Translated, it gives CASSQETLLTGEKAGELFF.

The chain joins TRBV6-5 to TRBJ1-2; TRBD1 is a possible D gene (5 bases). V lost 6 bases and J lost 1, with 12 bases in between. This CDR3 is 14 amino acids long. The germline gives CDR1 MNHEY, CDR2 SVGAGI. The CDR3 DNA is TGTGCCAGCAGGAGGGGCGAGGGTAACTATGGCTACACCTTC. This translates into CASRRGEGNYGYTF.

A single count supports this clone. CDR3 DNA: TGTGCCAGCAGTTACGCCCAGGATCTCTACAATGAGCAGTTCTTC. It is translated as CASSYAQDLYNEQFF. The chain uses TRBV6-5 and TRBJ2-1, with no clear D. V lost 2 bases and J 3 bases, leaving 11 bases between the germline ends. Germline V gene sequence: CDR1 MNHEY, CDR2 SVGAGI. CDR3 length: 15 amino acids.

V is TRBV5-6 and J is TRBJ1-1; the D is unclear. Trimming removed 2 bases at V and 7 bases at J, with 12 bases between. The germline V gene has CDR1 SGHDT and CDR2 YYEEEE. CDR3 length equals 13 residues. As DNA, the CDR3 is TGTGCCAGCAGCTTTTTGGACGAGGATGAAGCTTTCTTT. Translating it yields CASSFLDEDEAFF.

V is TRBV4-1 and J is TRBJ1-5; the D gene is possibly TRBD1 (5 bases). The germline V gene encodes CDR1 MGHRA and CDR2 YSYEKL. Trimming pared 1 base from V and 7 bases from J, leaving 11 bases between. The CDR3 covers 14 residues. The CDR3 region is CASSQVGGGQPQHF. The DNA for the CDR3 is TGCGCCAGCAGCCAAGTGGGGGGAGGGCAGCCCCAGCATTTT.

The chain couples TRBV10-1 to TRBJ2-1; D remains unclear. The germline V gene has CDR1 WNHNN and CDR2 SYGVQD (reference sequence). The CDR3 loop spans 13 amino acids. V shed 4 bases and J shed 6 bases, with 10 bases lying between them. CDR3 DNA sequence: TGCGCCAGCAGTGGTATAGGGCGCAATGAGCAGTTCTTC. This gives the protein CASSGIGRNEQFF.

The chain joins TRBV5-1 to TRBJ2-7, with 7 bases that match TRBD1. The CDR3 has 16 amino acids. V trimming: 0 bases; J trimming: 2 bases; junction bases outside the gene matches: 8. Germline assignment: CDR1 SGHRS and CDR2 YFSETQ. The CDR3 protein is CASSLGYGTATYEQYF. The CDR3 DNA reads as TGCGCCAGCAGCTTGGGGTACGGGACAGCAACCTACGAGCAGTACTTC. The full variable domain, rest sourced from reference TRBV5-1 and TRBJ2-7, is KAGVTQTPRYLIKTRGQQVTLSCSPISGHRSVSWYQQTPGQGLQFLFEYFSETQRNKGNFPGRFSGRQFSNSRSEMNVSTLELGDSALYLCASSLGYGTATYEQYFGPGTRLTVT.

The J gene is TRBJ1-1, the V gene TRBV30, with a weak D call TRBD1 (5 bases). CDR1 GTSNPN and CDR2 SVGIG come from the germline V gene (reference sequence). The CDR3 is 12 residues long. V was trimmed by 3 bases and J by 3 bases, leaving 8 bases between them. The CDR3 is CAWRQADTEAFF. As DNA, the CDR3 is TGTGCCTGGAGACAGGCGGACACTGAAGCTTTCTTT.

The chain is built from TRBV15 and TRBJ1-1; a weak D match, TRBD1 (5 bases). There are 19 residues in the CDR3. Per germline, CDR1 LNHNV and CDR2 YYDKDF (reference sequence). Between the trimmed V and J ends, which lost 2 bases and 0 bases, there was a span of 22 bases. The CDR3 nucleotides read TGTGCCACCAGCAGAACCTCGGGTAGGGGAAGGTTGTTGAACACTGAAGCTTTCTTT. It is translated as CATSRTSGRGRLLNTEAFF.

A remark on this clone: At one end, the junction sequence differs from germline, possibly due to a read error. The CDR3 loop is CSGEDGRGQGAFF. The CDR3, as DNA: TGCAGCGGTGAAGATGGCAGGGGTCAGGGAGCTTTCTTT. V gene TRBV29-1 combines with J gene TRBJ1-1; D is perhaps TRBD1 (6 bases). In germline, CDR1 is SQVTM, CDR2 ANQGSEA. This CDR3 comprises 13 residues.

The CDR3 region has the DNA TGTGCCAGCAGTCTTAGCGGCAGCTCCTACAATGAGCAGTTCTTC. Protein sequence: CASSLSGSSYNEQFF. The chain has TRBV6-6 and TRBJ2-1, with a tentative D call TRBD2 (6 bases). V lost 5 bases to trimming and J lost 0 bases, with 11 bases between them. The CDR3 length is 15 residues. Germline CDR1 is MNHNY and CDR2 is SVGAGI (reference sequence).

This chain links TRBV7-9 with TRBJ2-7; possible D gene TRBD1, 5 bases. The CDR3 runs to 14 residues. Germline V gene lookup returns CDR1 SEHNR and CDR2 FQNEAQ (reference sequence). The V end was cut by 1 base, the J end by 1 base, with 8 bases between. The CDR3 loop reads CASSLDRLSYEQYF. CDR3 DNA sequence: TGTGCCAGCAGCTTAGACAGGCTGTCCTACGAGCAGTACTTC.

This chain links TRBV7-2 with TRBJ2-3; D not certain. The CDR3 totals 14 residues. Between the trimmed V and J ends, which lost 4 bases and 0 bases, there was a span of 8 bases. CDR1 and CDR2 from the germline V gene are SGHTA and FQGNSA. As DNA, the CDR3 is TGTGCCAGCAGCTCCTCACTTAGCACAGATACGCAGTATTTT. Its translation is CASSSSLSTDTQYF.

The rearrangement uses TRBV5-6 and TRBJ1-3; D is possibly TRBD1 (6 bases). This CDR3 spans 19 amino acids. V was trimmed by 0 bases and J by 0 bases, leaving 19 bases between them. Germline lookup yields CDR1 SGHDT and CDR2 YYEEEE. The CDR3 protein is CASSLGPGVLFGSGNTIYF. The CDR3 DNA sequence: TGTGCCAGCAGCTTGGGACCAGGGGTACTCTTTGGCTCTGGAAACACCATATATTTT.